These 20 T cell receptor beta chains share one sample of origin, sequenced in a study of T cell clones after liver transplantation. TCRdb's copy holds only in-frame clones and misses some; the assay was immunoSEQ multiplex PCR. This sample carries roughly 100,000 clones, around 80% of them seen once, and the ten largest clones take about 2.8%. Here the sequenced sample was CD4+ T cells from blood, taken 45 to 50 months after liver transplant. These receptors all stem from a human patient who received a liver transplant. Some T cells may be the graft donor's.

This clone appeared a single time. The chain is built from TRBV19 and TRBJ2-2; the D gene is possibly TRBD2 (5 bases). The CDR3 covers 14 residues. Trimming removed 7 bases from V and 7 bases from J, with 16 bases in between. Germline CDR1 and CDR2: LNHDA and SQIVND (reference sequence). The CDR3 DNA is TGTGCCAGTACATCGGGCGGAACTAGCGGGGAGCTGTTTTTT. This gives the protein CASTSGGTSGELFF.

In its sample, this clone was seen a few times. CDR3 DNA sequence: TGCGCCAGCAGCGCGAGGGACAGGGTCTATGGCTACACCTTC. This gives the protein CASSARDRVYGYTF. This chain links TRBV5-1 with TRBJ1-2; TRBD1 matches at 9 bases. This CDR3 has 14 amino acids. Trimming took 4 bases from V and 4 from J; bases not matched to a gene: 5. Germline values: CDR1 SGHRS, CDR2 YFSETQ.

This chain uses TRBV2 with TRBJ2-6; TRBD1 agrees at 12 bases. The CDR3 runs to 18 residues. Germline V gives CDR1 SNHLY, CDR2 FYNNEI. Trimming took 5 bases from V and 2 from J; bases not matched to a gene: 7. CDR3 sequence reads: CASSTQGTGGAGANVLTF. CDR3 DNA sequence: TGTGCCAGCAGTACTCAAGGGACAGGGGGCGCTGGGGCCAACGTCCTGACTTTC.

The chain recombines TRBV4-3 with TRBJ2-7; a weak D match, TRBD1 (5 bases). Trimming stripped 1 base from V and 5 bases from J, with 6 bases between. CDR3 length: 12 residues. Germline loops: CDR1 LGHNA, CDR2 YSLEER. CDR3 nucleotide sequence: TGCGCCAGCAGCCAAGCAGGGAACGAGCAGTACTTC. It yields the protein CASSQAGNEQYF.

This chain joins TRBV29-1 and TRBJ1-1; 8 bases line up with TRBD1. The trim removed 7 bases at V and 4 bases at J, leaving 8 bases unmatched. The CDR3 extends over 13 amino acids. The germline V gene encodes CDR1 SQVTM and CDR2 ANQGSEA. CDR3 sequence (DNA): TGCAGCGCGACACAGGGGGTGGTCACTGAAGCTTTCTTT. Its translation: CSATQGVVTEAFF. Together with reference TRBV29-1 and TRBJ1-1, the CDR3 gives the full variable domain: SAVISQKPSRDICQRGTSLTIQCQVDSQVTMMFWYRQQPGQSLTLIATANQGSEATYESGFVIDKFPISRPNLTFSTLTVSNMSPEDSSIYLCSATQGVVTEAFFGQGTRLTVV.

DNA for the CDR3: TGTGCCAGCAGCCAGAGACAGGTGGCAGACTATGGCTACACCTTC. As protein: CASSQRQVADYGYTF. The chain has TRBV5-6 and TRBJ1-2, with D perhaps TRBD1 (6 bases). CDR3 length: 15 amino acids. The ends were cut back, 4 bases at V and 3 bases at J, with 16 bases in the middle. Germline V gene sequence: CDR1 SGHDT, CDR2 YYEEEE.

J is TRBJ1-1 and V is TRBV9, with D unresolved. CDR1 is SGDLS, CDR2 YYNGEE, per germline. The CDR3 extends over 15 amino acids. V was trimmed by 0 bases and J by 3 bases, leaving 12 bases between them. The DNA for the CDR3 is TGTGCCAGCAGCGTAGGTGGGTATCGGGACACTGAAGCTTTCTTT. As protein: CASSVGGYRDTEAFF.

The V gene is TRBV5-1, the J gene TRBJ2-4; possible D gene TRBD2, 5 bases. The V and J ends lost 2 bases and 6 bases respectively, with 9 bases between them. CDR1 and CDR2 from the germline V gene are SGHRS and YFSETQ. The CDR3 length is 13 residues. The CDR3 reads CASSLAGRNIQYF. CDR3 coding DNA: TGCGCCAGCAGCTTAGCTGGGAGAAACATTCAGTACTTC.

The chain employs TRBV5-4 and TRBJ2-5, with TRBD2 matching over 7 bases. The CDR3 covers 16 residues. The germline V gene encodes CDR1 SGHNT and CDR2 YYREEE (reference sequence). Trimming removed 6 bases from V and 11 bases from J; junction bases left unmatched: 22. Here the CDR3 reads CASTGGGRTYPREQYF. CDR3 coding DNA: TGTGCCAGCACGGGTGGCGGGAGAACCTATCCTAGGGAGCAGTACTTC.

The CDR3 reads CAIGPPVHGSPLHF. For the CDR3, the DNA is TGTGCCATTGGTCCGCCGGTTCATGGTTCACCCCTCCACTTT. The chain links TRBV28 to TRBJ1-6; D is unresolved. The CDR3 totals 14 residues. Trimming removed 10 bases at V and 9 bases at J, with 19 bases between. Germline lookup yields CDR1 MDHEN and CDR2 SYDVKM.

This clone was seen only once. The chain employs TRBV4-1 and TRBJ2-3, with 7 nucleotides matching TRBD1. The CDR3 totals 12 residues. From germline, CDR1 is MGHRA and CDR2 YSYEKL. The V segment lost 4 bases and the J segment 5 bases; nucleotides outside the gene matches: 0. The CDR3 bases are TGCGCCAGCAGCCGACAGGGAGATACGCAGTATTTT. Translating it yields CASSRQGDTQYF.

The chain employs TRBV30 and TRBJ2-2; 11 nucleotides line up with TRBD1. Losses at the gene ends were 4 bases for V and 7 bases for J; bases not matched to a gene: 14. The CDR3 has 17 amino acids. Germline loops: CDR1 GTSNPN, CDR2 SVGIG (reference sequence). The CDR3 sequence: CAWKLGRRGQGVGELFF. The DNA of the CDR3 is TGTGCCTGGAAGTTAGGGCGTAGGGGACAGGGGGTCGGGGAGCTGTTTTTT.

The V gene is TRBV15, the J gene TRBJ2-3; TRBD2 matches 14 bases. Germline V CDR1 and CDR2: LNHNV, YYDKDF (reference sequence). This CDR3 contains 20 residues. V lost 0 bases, J lost 4 bases, and 12 bases stayed unmatched. The CDR3 is CATSRDLGTGTSGRADTQYF. The DNA for the CDR3 is TGTGCCACCAGCAGAGATTTAGGGACCGGGACTAGCGGGAGAGCAGATACGCAGTATTTT.

The chain carries TRBV5-1 and TRBJ2-1, with TRBD2 matching 10 bases. Trimming took 3 bases from V and 12 from J; bases not matched to a gene: 3. CDR1 is SGHRS and CDR2 is YFSETQ in the germline V gene. The CDR3 contains 12 residues. The DNA of the CDR3 is TGCGCCAGCAGCTCTAGCGGGGGTGTGCAGTTCTTC. Residues: CASSSSGGVQFF. The full variable domain, its missing parts supplied by reference TRBV5-1 and TRBJ2-1, is KAGVTQTPRYLIKTRGQQVTLSCSPISGHRSVSWYQQTPGQGLQFLFEYFSETQRNKGNFPGRFSGRQFSNSRSEMNVSTLELGDSALYLCASSSSGGVQFFGPGTRLTVL.

The CDR3 coding sequence is TGTGCCAGCACCCCAACCGGCGGAACCTACGAGCAGTACTTC. Translating gives CASTPTGGTYEQYF. The chain recombines TRBV6-1 with TRBJ2-7; D is unresolved. Germline CDR1 reads MNHNS; CDR2 reads SASEGT. V was shortened by 7 bases and J by 2 bases, with 15 bases between the two germline ends. There are 14 residues in the CDR3.

This clone occurred once. The chain is built from TRBV28 and TRBJ2-1; D is perhaps TRBD2 (7 bases). The CDR3 runs 20 residues. V was clipped by 5 bases and J by 0 bases, with 26 bases between them. CDR1 and CDR2 (germline): MDHEN, SYDVKM. The CDR3 here is CASSRPRGAGPRASYNEQFF. CDR3 DNA sequence: TGTGCCAGCAGTCGGCCTCGGGGGGCAGGCCCGAGGGCCTCCTACAATGAGCAGTTCTTC.

The sample holds a few counts of this clone. This chain connects TRBV11-3 to TRBJ2-5; TRBD2 is a possible D gene (6 bases). V was trimmed by 5 bases and J by 5 bases, leaving 15 bases between them. This CDR3 spans 14 amino acids. CDR1 is SGHNT, CDR2 YENEEA, per germline. CDR3 sequence: CASSPLGGEETQYF. In DNA form, the CDR3 reads TGTGCCAGCAGCCCCCTAGGAGGGGAGGAGACCCAGTACTTC.

The chain has TRBV5-1 and TRBJ2-3; 11 bases line up with TRBD2. Germline-derived CDR1 and CDR2 are SGHRS and YFSETQ. This CDR3 is 17 amino acids long. With V trimmed by 1 base and J by 5 bases, 9 bases remained unmatched. CDR3 region: CASSLFTSGRNVDTQYF. The CDR3 DNA reads TGCGCCAGCAGCTTGTTCACTAGCGGGAGAAACGTAGATACGCAGTATTTT.

V gene TRBV5-4 combines with J gene TRBJ2-7, with D perhaps assigned TRBD1 or TRBD2 (6 bases each). The CDR3 contains 16 residues. Between the trimmed V and J ends, which lost 0 bases and 3 bases, there was a span of 16 bases. Per the germline V gene, CDR1 is SGHNT and CDR2 is YYREEE (reference sequence). CDR3 in DNA: TGTGCCAGCAGCTTGGAAGGGGGGCAAGGCGACTACGAGCAGTACTTC. Encoded protein: CASSLEGGQGDYEQYF.

The rearrangement links TRBV6-1 to TRBJ1-2; 7 positions match TRBD1. This CDR3 is 14 amino acids long. V shed 6 bases, J shed 8 bases, and the junction held 12 bases outside the gene matches. The germline V gene has CDR1 MNHNS and CDR2 SASEGT. The chain's CDR3 is CASRGGGASTGYTF. CDR3 in DNA: TGTGCCAGCAGGGGAGGGGGCGCATCGACGGGCTACACCTTC.